The 20 T cell receptor beta chains presented below share a single source sample, sequenced in a study of blood T cell repertoires in COVID-19 (dated by TCRdb to 2018 to 2020). The library came from the immunoSEQ multiplex PCR assay. The source is immuneACCESS, and TCRdb retained only in-frame sequences with V and J called. Part of the clones is not carried over; for the studies checked, unresolved V genes explain less than half of this, and the remainder is unexplained. A total of approximately 200,000 clones appear in this sample, about nine tenths of them only once. The ten largest clones take up about 4.8% of the sample. Sequenced: peripheral blood. The receptors were gathered from a man aged 45 to 65 with acute or convalescent COVID-19.

The J gene is TRBJ2-2, the V gene TRBV11-2, with 10 bases fitting TRBD2. V lost 5 bases to trimming and J lost 6 bases; unmatched junction nucleotides: 6. Germline CDR1 SGHAT, CDR2 FQNNGV. This CDR3 spans 15 amino acids. The CDR3 protein is CASSVLAGVAGELFF. Written as DNA, the CDR3 is TGTGCCAGCAGCGTCCTAGCGGGGGTGGCCGGGGAGCTGTTTTTT.

The rearrangement uses TRBV10-3 and TRBJ1-2, with D possibly being TRBD1 (6 bases). Germline V gene data show CDR1 as ENHRY and CDR2 as SYGVKD. The V end lost 2 bases, the J end lost 2 bases, and 15 bases lay between the germline ends. The CDR3 is 16 residues long. The CDR3: CAISELLRTDNYGYTF. CDR3 bases: TGTGCCATCAGTGAGCTCCTTAGGACAGACAACTATGGCTACACCTTC.

This clone has a handful of counts. V usage is TRBV6-6 and J usage is TRBJ2-1, with 9 bases fitting TRBD1. Germline V gene data show CDR1 as MNHNY and CDR2 as SVGAGI (reference sequence). V gave up 7 bases and J gave up 5 bases; unmatched junction bases: 12. The CDR3 contains 16 residues. CDR3 region: CASIKTPGQGNNEQFF. The CDR3 DNA is TGTGCCAGCATCAAAACTCCGGGACAGGGAAACAATGAGCAGTTCTTC.

This sequence joins TRBV6-5 and TRBJ2-2, with 7 bases lining up with TRBD1. Germline CDR1 is MNHEY and CDR2 is SVGAGI. V gave up 7 bases and J gave up 6 bases; unmatched junction bases: 8. This CDR3 is 14 amino acids long. The CDR3 protein is CASTQPRGPGELFF. CDR3 bases: TGTGCCAGCACTCAGCCTAGGGGGCCCGGGGAGCTGTTTTTT.

This clone was detected only once. The chain couples TRBV29-1 to TRBJ1-4; 8 bases line up with TRBD1. The trim removed 1 base at V and 8 bases at J, leaving 0 bases unmatched. Looked up from germline, CDR1 is SQVTM and CDR2 is ANQGSEA. The CDR3 length is 12 residues. DNA of the CDR3: TGCAGCGTTGAAGGACAGGGGGAAAAACTGTTTTTT. Protein product: CSVEGQGEKLFF.

The V gene is TRBV6-5, the J gene TRBJ2-1; 7 nucleotides match TRBD2. This CDR3 region has 14 residues. Per the germline V gene, CDR1 is MNHEY and CDR2 is SVGAGI. J gave up 12 bases and V 6 bases, and 14 bases lay outside the gene matches. CDR3 nucleotide sequence: TGTGCCAGCAGACAAGTGGGAGAGACTAGCCGGCAGTTCTTC. Protein product: CASRQVGETSRQFF.

Notes on this clone: One end of the junction varies from germline; a read error may be responsible. The CDR3 loop reads CASSLGRGRAPVETFF. The DNA of the CDR3 is TGCGCCAGCAGCTTGGGGAGGGGGCGAGCTCCTGTTGAAACTTTCTTT. The V gene is TRBV5-1, the J gene TRBJ1-1; 7 nucleotides line up with TRBD1. The CDR3 runs to 16 residues. Germline V gene lookup returns CDR1 SGHRS and CDR2 YFSETQ.

This clone was picked up one time. Sequence at one end of the junction differs from germline and may be a read error. This chain uses TRBV4-1 with TRBJ2-5, with D unresolved. The CDR3 extends over 15 amino acids. CDR1 and CDR2 from the germline V gene are MGHRA and YSYEKL. CDR3 coding DNA: TGCGCCAGCAGCCAAGATAGGCGCTCCGGAGAGGCCCAGTACTTC. Its translation: CASSQDRRSGEAQYF.

This rearrangement joins TRBV5-1 to TRBJ1-2; unclear D gene. The germline CDR1 and CDR2 sequences are SGHRS and YFSETQ. The CDR3 runs to 16 residues. V was clipped by 0 bases and J by 8 bases, with 20 bases between them. CDR3 in DNA: TGCGCCAGCAGCTTGGCCTCGGGCCCCGGAGGAGAGGGCTACACCTTC. Protein: CASSLASGPGGEGYTF. The whole variable domain, remainder taken from reference TRBV5-1 and TRBJ1-2, is KAGVTQTPRYLIKTRGQQVTLSCSPISGHRSVSWYQQTPGQGLQFLFEYFSETQRNKGNFPGRFSGRQFSNSRSEMNVSTLELGDSALYLCASSLASGPGGEGYTFGSGTRLTVV.

The J gene is TRBJ2-5, the V gene TRBV6-5; D perhaps matches TRBD1 (5 bases). Germline CDR1 MNHEY, CDR2 SVGAGI. The CDR3 extends over 13 amino acids. V shed 5 bases and J shed 5 bases, with 12 bases lying between them. The chain's CDR3 is CASSKNPGETQYF. CDR3 coding DNA: TGTGCCAGCAGTAAAAACCCAGGGGAGACCCAGTACTTC.

This rearrangement joins TRBV4-1 to TRBJ1-1; D is ambiguous. Per germline, CDR1 MGHRA and CDR2 YSYEKL. The ends were cut back, 5 bases at V and 0 bases at J, with 10 bases in the middle. The CDR3 covers 14 residues. CDR3 bases: TGCGCCAGCAGCGGCCCCACCATGAACACTGAAGCTTTCTTT. Its translation: CASSGPTMNTEAFF.

This sequence joins TRBV18 and TRBJ2-2; 7 nucleotides line up with TRBD1. V trimming: 1 base; J trimming: 7 bases; junction bases outside the gene matches: 9. Per germline, CDR1 KGHSH and CDR2 LQKENI. The CDR3 spans 16 residues. The DNA of the CDR3 is TGTGCCAGCTCACCACGGGTTACAGGGGACGTCGGGGAGCTGTTTTTT. Its translation is CASSPRVTGDVGELFF.

The CDR3, as DNA: TGTGCCAGCAGCGTAGGGGGTAACGGGGGTCTCCTGAACACTGAAGCTTTCTTT. It codes for CASSVGGNGGLLNTEAFF. This chain connects TRBV9 to TRBJ1-1; possible D gene TRBD1, 5 bases. Trimming stripped 0 bases from V and 0 bases from J, with 18 bases between. Germline V gene lookup returns CDR1 SGDLS and CDR2 YYNGEE. The CDR3 spans 18 residues.

This rearrangement joins TRBV19 to TRBJ1-6; the match to TRBD1 covers 7 bases. Germline V gene lookup returns CDR1 LNHDA and CDR2 SQIVND (reference sequence). V lost 8 bases and J lost 6; bases outside the gene matches: 10. This CDR3 comprises 15 residues. The CDR3 protein is CASREDGQVNSPLHF. As DNA, the CDR3 is TGTGCCAGTCGCGAGGACGGACAGGTTAATTCACCCCTCCACTTT.

This clone was recorded a few times. V gene TRBV10-1 combines with J gene TRBJ2-2; TRBD2 aligns across 9 bases. Per the germline V gene, CDR1 is WNHNN and CDR2 is SYGVQD (reference sequence). The CDR3 runs to 17 residues. After removal of 2 bases from V and 4 bases from J, the junction contained 8 bases not matched to a gene. As DNA, the CDR3 is TGCGCCAGCAGTGAGAAAAAGCGGGGGGCCACCACCGGGGAGCTGTTTTTT. Translated: CASSEKKRGATTGELFF.

The chain is built from TRBV2 and TRBJ1-6; tentative D call: TRBD1 (6 bases). With 3 bases removed from V and 5 bases from J, the gap between germline ends came to 11 bases. Germline lookup yields CDR1 SNHLY and CDR2 FYNNEI. The CDR3 runs 15 residues. This CDR3 reads CASSELGHDNSPLHF. The CDR3 DNA is TGTGCCAGCAGTGAGTTGGGACATGATAATTCACCCCTCCACTTT.

A few counts support this clone. The chain couples TRBV27 to TRBJ2-2; D is perhaps TRBD2 (6 bases). V was trimmed by 7 bases and J by 5 bases, leaving 14 bases between them. This CDR3 contains 14 residues. Per germline, CDR1 MNHEY and CDR2 SMNVEV (reference sequence). The CDR3 sequence is CASKYRRGTGELFF. The CDR3 nucleotides are TGTGCCAGCAAGTACCGCCGGGGGACCGGGGAGCTGTTTTTT.

This chain joins TRBV11-2 and TRBJ2-5, with 7 bases that match TRBD2. Germline V gives CDR1 SGHAT, CDR2 FQNNGV. This CDR3 has 13 amino acids. V shed 5 bases, J shed 2 bases, and the junction held 2 bases outside the gene matches. CDR3 DNA: TGTGCCAGCAGCCGCGGGGGACAAGAGACCCAGTACTTC. Translated: CASSRGGQETQYF.

The V gene is TRBV11-2, the J gene TRBJ2-7; 9 bases fit TRBD1. CDR1 and CDR2 from the germline V gene are SGHAT and FQNNGV. This CDR3 region has 14 residues. V shed 5 bases, J shed 3 bases, and the junction held 5 bases outside the gene matches. The CDR3 loop reads CASSPGTGIYEQYF. In DNA form, the CDR3 reads TGTGCCAGCAGCCCCGGGACAGGGATCTACGAGCAGTACTTC.

This clone showed up just once. This chain uses TRBV5-1 with TRBJ2-1; 7 bases agree with TRBD2. Germline values: CDR1 SGHRS, CDR2 YFSETQ. With V trimmed by 4 bases and J by 5 bases, 9 bases remained unmatched. This CDR3 contains 15 residues. CDR3 protein: CASSRGDAGHNEQFF. The CDR3 region has the DNA TGCGCCAGCAGCCGGGGGGACGCAGGTCACAATGAGCAGTTCTTC.